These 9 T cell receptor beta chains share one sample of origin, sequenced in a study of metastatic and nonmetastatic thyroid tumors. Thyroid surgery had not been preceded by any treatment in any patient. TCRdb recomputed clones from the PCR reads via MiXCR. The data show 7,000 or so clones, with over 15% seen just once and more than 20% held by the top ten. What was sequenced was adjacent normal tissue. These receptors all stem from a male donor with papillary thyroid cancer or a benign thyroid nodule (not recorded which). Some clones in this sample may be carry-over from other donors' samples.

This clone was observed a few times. The CDR3 DNA sequence: TGTGCCAGCAGTGCCCAGGAGGACACCATATATTTT. Residues: CASSAQEDTIYF. The chain has TRBV2 and TRBJ1-3; unclear D gene. Germline V gives CDR1 SNHLY, CDR2 FYNNEI. V shed 4 bases and J shed 8 bases, with 9 bases lying between them. The CDR3 spans 12 residues.

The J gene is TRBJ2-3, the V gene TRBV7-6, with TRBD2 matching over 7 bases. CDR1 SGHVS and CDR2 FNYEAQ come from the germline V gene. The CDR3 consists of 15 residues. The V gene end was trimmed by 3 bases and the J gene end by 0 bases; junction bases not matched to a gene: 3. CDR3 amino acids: CASSFDGGSTDTQYF. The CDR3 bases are TGTGCCAGCAGCTTTGACGGGGGGAGCACAGATACGCAGTATTTT.

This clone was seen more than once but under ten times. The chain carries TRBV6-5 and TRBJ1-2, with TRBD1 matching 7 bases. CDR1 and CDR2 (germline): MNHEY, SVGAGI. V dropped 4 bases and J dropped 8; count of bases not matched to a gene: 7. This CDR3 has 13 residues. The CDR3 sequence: CASSLTGSFGYTF. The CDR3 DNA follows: TGTGCCAGCAGTTTGACAGGGTCTTTCGGCTACACCTTC.

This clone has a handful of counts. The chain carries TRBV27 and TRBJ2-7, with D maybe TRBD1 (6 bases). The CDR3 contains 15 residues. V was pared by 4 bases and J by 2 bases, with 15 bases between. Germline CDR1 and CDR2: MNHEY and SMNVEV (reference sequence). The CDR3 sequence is CASSSRLGAAYEQYF. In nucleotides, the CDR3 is TGTGCCAGCAGTTCCCGATTGGGGGCAGCCTACGAGCAGTACTTC.

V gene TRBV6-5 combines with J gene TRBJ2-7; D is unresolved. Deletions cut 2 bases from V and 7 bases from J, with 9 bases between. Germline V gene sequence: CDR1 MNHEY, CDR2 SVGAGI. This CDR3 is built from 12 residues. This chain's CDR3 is CASSYLPGEQYF. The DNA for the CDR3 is TGTGCCAGCAGTTACCTCCCCGGAGAGCAGTACTTC.

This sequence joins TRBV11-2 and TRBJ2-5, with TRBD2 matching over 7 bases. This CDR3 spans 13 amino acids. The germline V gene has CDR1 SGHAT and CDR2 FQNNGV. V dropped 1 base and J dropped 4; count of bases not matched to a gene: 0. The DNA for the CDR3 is TGTGCCAGCAGCTTAGGGGGGGGAGAGACCCAGTACTTC. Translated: CASSLGGGETQYF. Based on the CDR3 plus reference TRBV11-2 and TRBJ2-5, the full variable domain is EAGVAQSPRYKIIEKRQSVAFWCNPISGHATLYWYQQILGQGPKLLIQFQNNGVVDDSQLPKDRFSAERLKGVDSTLKIQPAKLEDSAVYLCASSLGGGETQYFGPGTRLLVL.

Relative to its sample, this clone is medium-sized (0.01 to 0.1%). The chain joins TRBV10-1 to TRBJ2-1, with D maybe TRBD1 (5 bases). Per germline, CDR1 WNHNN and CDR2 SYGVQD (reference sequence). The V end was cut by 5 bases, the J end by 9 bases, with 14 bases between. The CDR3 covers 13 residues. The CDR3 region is CASSRQKGGEQFF. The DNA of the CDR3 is TGCGCCAGCAGTCGACAGAAAGGTGGTGAGCAGTTCTTC.

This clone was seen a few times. The DNA for the CDR3 is TGTGCCAGCAGGATGAATACGAGGGGCTACACCTTC. Translating it yields CASRMNTRGYTF. The chain carries TRBV28 and TRBJ1-2; D remains ambiguous. The CDR3 is 12 amino acids. The V end lost 6 bases, the J end lost 8 bases, and 13 bases lay between the germline ends. Per germline, CDR1 MDHEN and CDR2 SYDVKM.

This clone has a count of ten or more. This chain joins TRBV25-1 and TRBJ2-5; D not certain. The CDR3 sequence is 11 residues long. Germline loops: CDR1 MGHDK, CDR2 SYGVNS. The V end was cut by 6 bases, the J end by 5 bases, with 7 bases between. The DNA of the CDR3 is TGTGCCAGCAGCCGGTTTGAGACCCAGTACTTC. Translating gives CASSRFETQYF.